This is a list of T cell receptor beta chains from one sample in a study of blood T cell repertoires in COVID-19. Method: immunoSEQ multiplex PCR; TCRdb's copy keeps in-frame clones and lacks some. The sample carries approximately 300,000 clones, roughly 91% recorded once. The sequenced sample was PBMCs or T cells enriched from blood (not recorded which). The origin of the receptors is a woman aged 25 to 39 who had recovered from COVID-19. CDR3s include the opening cysteine and the closing phenylalanine or tryptophan. The order of the fields is V gene, D gene, clone size, J gene, CDR3 protein, CDR3 DNA. D genes are given only for firm matches. A row's size may be missing; if present it is once, few, many or a size class.

V gene: TRBV5-1; D gene: TRBD2; clone size: NA; J gene: TRBJ2-5; CDR3 protein: CASSVIPGLEQETQYF; CDR3 DNA: TGCGCCAGCAGCGTAATACCGGGACTAGAGCAAGAGACCCAGTACTTC
V gene: TRBV3-1/TRBV3-2; D gene: NA; clone size: NA; J gene: TRBJ2-6; CDR3 protein: CASSQAYGPTDELSGANVLTF; CDR3 DNA: TGTGCCAGCAGCCAAGCGTACGGTCCGACAGATGAGCTCTCTGGGGCCAACGTCCTGACTTTC
V gene: TRBV9; D gene: NA; clone size: NA; J gene: TRBJ2-7; CDR3 protein: CASNPTGTIYEQYF; CDR3 DNA: TGTGCCAGCAACCCAACAGGGACCATCTACGAGCAGTACTTC
V gene: TRBV10-3; D gene: NA; clone size: NA; J gene: TRBJ2-7; CDR3 protein: CAIKGENEQYF; CDR3 DNA: TGTGCCATCAAGGGGGAGAACGAGCAGTACTTC
V gene: TRBV5-1; D gene: NA; clone size: NA; J gene: TRBJ2-1; CDR3 protein: CASRRAVASYNEQFF; CDR3 DNA: TGCGCCAGCCGACGAGCGGTTGCTTCCTACAATGAGCAGTTCTTC
V gene: TRBV29-1; D gene: TRBD1; clone size: NA; J gene: TRBJ2-7; CDR3 protein: CSVDQGTGALYEQYF; CDR3 DNA: TGCAGCGTAGACCAAGGGACAGGGGCCCTCTACGAGCAGTACTTC
V gene: TRBV15; D gene: TRBD1; clone size: NA; J gene: TRBJ2-2; CDR3 protein: CATSRPQGAEIHTGELFF; CDR3 DNA: TGTGCCACCAGCAGACCACAGGGGGCCGAGATTCACACCGGGGAGCTGTTTTTT
V gene: TRBV18; D gene: NA; clone size: once; J gene: TRBJ1-1; CDR3 protein: CASSPLTEVASFEAFF; CDR3 DNA: TGTGCCAGCTCACCTTTGACCGAGGTGGCCTCCTTTGAAGCTTTCTTT
V gene: TRBV4-3; D gene: TRBD2; clone size: NA; J gene: TRBJ2-5; CDR3 protein: CASSLLAGETQYF; CDR3 DNA: TGCGCCAGCAGCCTCCTAGCGGGAGAGACCCAGTACTTC
V gene: TRBV6-5; D gene: TRBD2; clone size: NA; J gene: TRBJ2-1; CDR3 protein: CASKSGVSYNEQFF; CDR3 DNA: TGTGCCAGCAAAAGCGGGGTGAGCTACAATGAGCAGTTCTTC
V gene: TRBV12-5; D gene: NA; clone size: NA; J gene: TRBJ1-5; CDR3 protein: CASGPDAGLYQPQHF; CDR3 DNA: TGTGCTAGTGGTCCGGACGCGGGGCTTTATCAGCCCCAGCATTTT
V gene: TRBV27; D gene: NA; clone size: few; J gene: TRBJ1-1; CDR3 protein: CASSRWTVMNTEAFF; CDR3 DNA: TGTGCCAGCAGTCGATGGACAGTGATGAACACTGAAGCTTTCTTT
V gene: TRBV19; D gene: TRBD1; clone size: NA; J gene: TRBJ1-3; CDR3 protein: CASHSGGTGASGNTIYF; CDR3 DNA: TGTGCCAGTCACTCGGGGGGGACAGGGGCATCTGGAAACACCATATATTTT
V gene: TRBV2; D gene: TRBD1; clone size: NA; J gene: TRBJ1-1; CDR3 protein: CASSGPDREGTEAFF; CDR3 DNA: TGTGCCAGCAGTGGGCCGGACAGGGAGGGCACTGAAGCTTTCTTT
V gene: TRBV15; D gene: TRBD2; clone size: NA; J gene: TRBJ2-2; CDR3 protein: CATSLGLVRSGELFF; CDR3 DNA: TGTGCCACCAGCCTCGGACTAGTTCGGTCCGGGGAGCTGTTTTTT
V gene: TRBV6-5; D gene: NA; clone size: NA; J gene: TRBJ2-7; CDR3 protein: CASSYFQGNYEQYF; CDR3 DNA: TGTGCCAGCAGTTACTTCCAGGGAAACTACGAGCAGTACTTC
V gene: TRBV4-3; D gene: TRBD2; clone size: once; J gene: TRBJ2-3; CDR3 protein: CASSQSWVRLAGDDGDTQYF; CDR3 DNA: TGCGCCAGCAGCCAATCTTGGGTTCGGCTAGCGGGAGACGACGGGGATACGCAGTATTTT
V gene: TRBV6-5; D gene: TRBD1; clone size: few; J gene: TRBJ2-7; CDR3 protein: CASSWDRGDHEQYF; CDR3 DNA: TGTGCCAGCAGTTGGGACAGGGGGGACCACGAGCAGTACTTC
V gene: TRBV29-1; D gene: NA; clone size: few; J gene: TRBJ1-2; CDR3 protein: CSVVYGGTNYGYTF; CDR3 DNA: TGCAGCGTTGTGTACGGGGGAACGAACTATGGCTACACCTTC
V gene: TRBV5-6; D gene: TRBD1; clone size: NA; J gene: TRBJ1-6; CDR3 protein: CASSGGTGRLSGPLHF; CDR3 DNA: TGTGCCAGCAGCGGAGGGACAGGGAGATTATCAGGACCCCTCCACTTT
V gene: TRBV19; D gene: NA; clone size: NA; J gene: TRBJ1-1; CDR3 protein: CASSIISGNTEAFF; CDR3 DNA: TGTGCCAGTAGTATTATTTCAGGGAACACTGAAGCTTTCTTT
V gene: TRBV10-3; D gene: TRBD2; clone size: NA; J gene: TRBJ2-2; CDR3 protein: CANKAGVLGGELFF; CDR3 DNA: TGTGCCAACAAAGCGGGAGTACTAGGCGGGGAGCTGTTTTTT
V gene: TRBV19; D gene: NA; clone size: NA; J gene: TRBJ2-1; CDR3 protein: CASRVRGAVSPHKYNEQFF; CDR3 DNA: TGTGCCAGTAGGGTTCGGGGGGCGGTCAGCCCACACAAGTACAATGAGCAGTTCTTC
V gene: TRBV6-5; D gene: TRBD1; clone size: NA; J gene: TRBJ1-1; CDR3 protein: CASVATGGTEAFF; CDR3 DNA: TGTGCCAGTGTTGCTACAGGGGGCACTGAAGCTTTCTTT
V gene: TRBV28; D gene: TRBD1; clone size: NA; J gene: TRBJ1-1; CDR3 protein: CASSTPSGTGGMNTEAFF; CDR3 DNA: TGTGCCAGCAGTACTCCCAGCGGGACAGGGGGTATGAACACTGAAGCTTTCTTT
V gene: TRBV3-1/TRBV3-2; D gene: TRBD2; clone size: NA; J gene: TRBJ2-5; CDR3 protein: CASSQEGREGALETQYF; CDR3 DNA: TGTGCCAGCAGCCAAGAAGGGAGGGAGGGTGCGCTGGAGACCCAGTACTTC
V gene: TRBV19; D gene: NA; clone size: NA; J gene: TRBJ2-7; CDR3 protein: CASSQQAQSYEQYF; CDR3 DNA: TGTGCCAGTAGTCAACAGGCTCAATCCTACGAGCAGTACTTC
V gene: TRBV13; D gene: NA; clone size: NA; J gene: TRBJ1-3; CDR3 protein: CASSPHDWTETGNTIYF; CDR3 DNA: TGTGCCAGCAGCCCACACGACTGGACAGAGACGGGAAACACCATATATTTT
V gene: TRBV4-1; D gene: TRBD2; clone size: NA; J gene: TRBJ2-3; CDR3 protein: CASSLEGLAIGGVDTQYF; CDR3 DNA: TGCGCCAGCAGCTTAGAAGGACTAGCGATAGGAGGTGTGGATACGCAGTATTTT
V gene: TRBV5-1; D gene: NA; clone size: NA; J gene: TRBJ1-4; CDR3 protein: CASSSELQGGNEKLFF; CDR3 DNA: TGCGCCAGCAGCTCCGAGTTGCAGGGAGGTAATGAAAAACTGTTTTTT
V gene: TRBV14; D gene: NA; clone size: once; J gene: TRBJ1-1; CDR3 protein: CASSQGTVEAFF; CDR3 DNA: TGTGCCAGCAGCCAAGGGACAGTTGAAGCTTTCTTT
V gene: TRBV28; D gene: NA; clone size: NA; J gene: TRBJ1-2; CDR3 protein: CASSLTSRIYGYTF; CDR3 DNA: TGTGCCAGCAGTTTAACTAGTCGGATCTATGGCTACACCTTC
V gene: TRBV7-2; D gene: TRBD2; clone size: NA; J gene: TRBJ2-7; CDR3 protein: CASSLVAGSGRMYEQYF; CDR3 DNA: TGTGCCAGCAGCTTAGTTGCGGGAAGCGGGAGGATGTACGAGCAGTACTTC
V gene: TRBV3-1/TRBV3-2; D gene: NA; clone size: NA; J gene: TRBJ2-5; CDR3 protein: CASSLNPAEGETQYF; CDR3 DNA: TGTGCCAGCAGCCTCAACCCGGCGGAAGGAGAGACCCAGTACTTC
V gene: TRBV5-1; D gene: NA; clone size: NA; J gene: TRBJ1-5; CDR3 protein: CASSSDVDRTSNQPQHF; CDR3 DNA: TGCGCCAGCAGCTCCGACGTCGACAGGACGAGCAATCAGCCCCAGCATTTT
V gene: TRBV4-2; D gene: NA; clone size: NA; J gene: TRBJ2-2; CDR3 protein: CASSQEASGNTGELFF; CDR3 DNA: TGTGCCAGCAGCCAAGAGGCGTCGGGGAACACCGGGGAGCTGTTTTTT
V gene: TRBV29-1; D gene: NA; clone size: NA; J gene: TRBJ2-1; CDR3 protein: CSVEGFFSYNEQFF; CDR3 DNA: TGCAGCGTTGAAGGCTTTTTTAGCTACAATGAGCAGTTCTTC
V gene: TRBV28; D gene: NA; clone size: NA; J gene: TRBJ2-5; CDR3 protein: CASTGNVKTQYF; CDR3 DNA: TGTGCCAGCACCGGTAATGTGAAGACCCAGTACTTC
V gene: TRBV30; D gene: NA; clone size: NA; J gene: TRBJ1-1; CDR3 protein: CAWSVPTGTNTEAFF; CDR3 DNA: TGTGCCTGGAGTGTACCGACAGGAACCAACACTGAAGCTTTCTTT
V gene: TRBV20-1; D gene: NA; clone size: NA; J gene: TRBJ1-2; CDR3 protein: CSAPNYGYTF; CDR3 DNA: TGCAGTGCTCCGAACTATGGCTACACCTTC
V gene: TRBV6-2/TRBV6-3; D gene: TRBD2; clone size: NA; J gene: TRBJ2-5; CDR3 protein: CASSYPSGTSGRGQQETQYF; CDR3 DNA: TGTGCCAGCAGTTACCCTTCCGGGACTAGCGGGAGGGGACAACAAGAGACCCAGTACTTC
V gene: TRBV4-2; D gene: NA; clone size: few; J gene: TRBJ2-1; CDR3 protein: CASSHTSQGTNEQFF; CDR3 DNA: TGTGCCAGCAGCCACACGTCACAGGGTACCAATGAGCAGTTCTTC
V gene: TRBV29-1; D gene: NA; clone size: NA; J gene: TRBJ2-6; CDR3 protein: CSASSGANVLTF; CDR3 DNA: TGCAGCGCCTCCTCTGGGGCCAACGTCCTGACTTTC
V gene: TRBV11-2; D gene: TRBD1; clone size: NA; J gene: TRBJ2-7; CDR3 protein: CASSLGQGDYEQYF; CDR3 DNA: TGTGCCAGCAGCTTAGGACAGGGCGACTACGAGCAGTACTTC
V gene: TRBV4-3; D gene: TRBD2; clone size: NA; J gene: TRBJ2-5; CDR3 protein: CASSAHPEGTSQETQYF; CDR3 DNA: TGCGCCAGCAGCGCCCACCCGGAGGGGACTAGCCAAGAGACCCAGTACTTC
V gene: TRBV5-4; D gene: TRBD2; clone size: NA; J gene: TRBJ2-1; CDR3 protein: CASSFGLAGWNEQFF; CDR3 DNA: TGTGCCAGCAGCTTCGGACTAGCGGGATGGAATGAGCAGTTCTTC
V gene: TRBV4-3; D gene: TRBD2; clone size: NA; J gene: TRBJ2-1; CDR3 protein: CASSQDLPAGGLINEQFF; CDR3 DNA: TGCGCCAGCAGCCAAGATCTGCCAGCGGGAGGGCTTATCAATGAGCAGTTCTTC
V gene: TRBV18; D gene: NA; clone size: NA; J gene: TRBJ1-5; CDR3 protein: CASSPSEVDQPQHF; CDR3 DNA: TGTGCCAGCTCACCATCTGAGGTGGATCAGCCCCAGCATTTT
V gene: TRBV10-2; D gene: NA; clone size: few; J gene: TRBJ2-3; CDR3 protein: CARNIAALDTSTDTQYF; CDR3 DNA: TGCGCCAGGAACATAGCGGCCCTAGACACTAGCACAGATACGCAGTATTTT
V gene: TRBV28; D gene: TRBD1; clone size: NA; J gene: TRBJ1-1; CDR3 protein: CASSLDRGVDTEAFF; CDR3 DNA: TGTGCCAGCAGTTTAGACAGGGGGGTAGACACTGAAGCTTTCTTT
V gene: TRBV18; D gene: NA; clone size: NA; J gene: TRBJ2-7; CDR3 protein: CASSVVSPSYEQYF; CDR3 DNA: TGTGCCAGCTCAGTAGTTTCCCCCTCCTACGAGCAGTACTTC
V gene: TRBV4-2; D gene: NA; clone size: once; J gene: TRBJ2-7; CDR3 protein: CASSYKGSQFSYEQYF; CDR3 DNA: TGTGCCAGCAGCTACAAGGGGTCCCAGTTCTCCTACGAGCAGTACTTC
V gene: TRBV4-1; D gene: TRBD1; clone size: NA; J gene: TRBJ2-2; CDR3 protein: CASSRGDRVGTGELFF; CDR3 DNA: TGCGCCAGCAGCCGAGGGGACAGGGTCGGGACCGGGGAGCTGTTTTTT
V gene: TRBV21-1; D gene: NA; clone size: NA; J gene: TRBJ1-5; CDR3 protein: CASSMPLEAGQPQHF; CDR3 DNA: TGTGCCAGCAGCATGCCCCTCGAAGCCGGGCAGCCCCAGCATTTT
V gene: TRBV27; D gene: TRBD1; clone size: NA; J gene: TRBJ2-7; CDR3 protein: CASNLGNRGPYEQYF; CDR3 DNA: TGTGCCAGCAATCTCGGGAACAGGGGCCCCTACGAGCAGTACTTC
V gene: TRBV7-3; D gene: TRBD1; clone size: NA; J gene: TRBJ1-1; CDR3 protein: CASSNAPGQGSKAFF; CDR3 DNA: TGTGCCAGCAGCAACGCCCCGGGACAGGGGAGTAAAGCTTTCTTT
V gene: TRBV5-8; D gene: NA; clone size: NA; J gene: TRBJ1-5; CDR3 protein: CASSRGPSFSNQPQHF; CDR3 DNA: TGTGCCAGCAGCCGTGGTCCGAGTTTTAGCAATCAGCCCCAGCATTTT
V gene: TRBV12-3/TRBV12-4; D gene: NA; clone size: NA; J gene: TRBJ1-2; CDR3 protein: CASSSNDNGGYTF; CDR3 DNA: TGTGCCAGCAGCTCGAACGACAACGGTGGCTACACCTTC
V gene: TRBV28; D gene: TRBD2; clone size: NA; J gene: TRBJ2-1; CDR3 protein: CASSFVFFRSGPPRRYNEQFF; CDR3 DNA: TGTGCCAGCAGTTTTGTGTTCTTTCGTAGCGGGCCCCCTCGGAGGTACAATGAGCAGTTCTTC
V gene: TRBV6-5; D gene: NA; clone size: NA; J gene: TRBJ1-1; CDR3 protein: CASSYDNGRQNTEAFF; CDR3 DNA: TGTGCCAGCAGTTACGACAATGGCAGGCAGAACACTGAAGCTTTCTTT